This T cell receptor (beta chain) stems from a study of cytomegalovirus exposure and HLA in healthy donors. V lost 3 bases to trimming and J lost 8 bases; unmatched junction nucleotides: 10. The CDR3 contains 15 residues. Germline CDR1 reads SGDLS; CDR2 reads YYNGEE. Primers included in the PCR were 60 Vbeta and 13 Jbeta primers. Profiling relied on immunoSEQ multiplex PCR, and the TCRdb table lists in-frame clones only, not all of them. The sample records around 94,000 clones, approximately 77% being singletons. This clone was seen only a few times. Sequencing was carried out using PBMCs. The sequence derives from a male donor in good health and CMV-seropositive. The V and J genes are TRBV9 and TRBJ1-4; 7 nucleotides agree with TRBD1. DNA of the CDR3: TGTGCCAGCAGCGCACGACAGGGTGGTCGAGAAAAACTGTTTTTT. This translates into CASSARQGGREKLFF. Looking up the rest from reference TRBV9 and TRBJ1-4 gives the full variable domain: DSGVTQTPKHLITATGQRVTLRCSPRSGDLSVYWYQQSLDQGLQFLIQYYNGEERAKGNILERFSAQQFPDLHSELNLSSLELGDSALYFCASSARQGGREKLFFGSGTQLSVL.